The rows below give T cell receptor beta chains drawn from one sample of a study of cytomegalovirus exposure and HLA in healthy donors. Using immunoSEQ multiplex PCR, the repertoire was profiled, and TCRdb retains in-frame clones only, with some absent. The table lists roughly 150,000 clones, roughly 70% of them singletons. The specimen sequenced was PBMCs. The receptor source for this set is a woman in her forties or fifties in good health and CMV-seropositive. Both conserved end residues are trimmed from each CDR3. Fields, in order: clone size, V gene, CDR3 length, J gene, CDR3 protein. Clone size, where shown, is once, few, many, or a class for clones that have expanded.

abundance: few
v_gene: TRBV28
len: 13
j_gene: TRBJ2-7
CDR3aa: ASSLNRDRGQKQY

abundance: .
v_gene: TRBV19
len: 13
j_gene: TRBJ1-2
CDR3aa: ASSIMAGGDRGYT

abundance: .
v_gene: TRBV10-2
len: 11
j_gene: TRBJ2-5
CDR3aa: ASSRGRKETQY

abundance: few
v_gene: TRBV5-6
len: 10
j_gene: TRBJ1-2
CDR3aa: ASSPGIYGYT

abundance: .
v_gene: TRBV27
len: 11
j_gene: TRBJ1-1
CDR3aa: ASSPLSETEAF

abundance: .
v_gene: TRBV5-5
len: 13
j_gene: TRBJ1-1
CDR3aa: ASSLVANWNTEAF

abundance: .
v_gene: TRBV5-8
len: 12
j_gene: TRBJ2-5
CDR3aa: ASGQRGGRETQY

abundance: .
v_gene: TRBV21-1
len: 17
j_gene: TRBJ1-1
CDR3aa: ASSKEGDRGHFGLSEAF

abundance: .
v_gene: TRBV11-2
len: 15
j_gene: TRBJ2-1
CDR3aa: ASSRTSGELLQNEQF

abundance: once
v_gene: TRBV5-6
len: 14
j_gene: TRBJ1-4
CDR3aa: ASSRYTGAPNEKLF

abundance: .
v_gene: TRBV29-1
len: 10
j_gene: TRBJ2-7
CDR3aa: SAQGFFYEQY

abundance: .
v_gene: TRBV11-1
len: 13
j_gene: TRBJ1-1
CDR3aa: ASSRSGAQYTEAF

abundance: .
v_gene: TRBV11-2
len: 14
j_gene: TRBJ2-2
CDR3aa: ASSLREGANTGELF

abundance: .
v_gene: TRBV7-9
len: 12
j_gene: TRBJ1-4
CDR3aa: ASSIRGGAEKLF

abundance: few
v_gene: TRBV5-8
len: 14
j_gene: TRBJ1-1
CDR3aa: ASTRLSLPFYTEAF

abundance: .
v_gene: TRBV5-6
len: 10
j_gene: TRBJ2-1
CDR3aa: ASSLIASEQF